This entry concerns a single TCR beta chain. This clonotype has a single count. Its cognate antigen has yet to be identified. Base qualities are not recorded, but no much larger clone differs from it by a single base. Counted from cysteine to phenylalanine, this CDR3 has 15 amino acids. Of all the DNA, just the CDR3 is kept, 45 bases in frame from base 1. At the junction V is shortened by 1 base and J by 5 bases, with 15 bases in between. As encoded in the germline V gene, CDR1 is SGHTA while CDR2 is FQGNSA. Library construction relied on 5' RACE. A second roughly 7 to 11 cycle PCR used a sample-barcoded 5' primer and a J-beta primer mix. A unique molecular identifier was introduced onto each TCR beta cDNA molecule by a template-switch 5' adaptor carrying 12 random nucleotides. Each sample yielded at least 2.5 million CDR3-containing paired-end reads. First-strand cDNA synthesis was performed from all RNA using the Mint cDNA synthesis kit, with priming by a TRBC-specific oligonucleotide. Following uracil-DNA glycosylase treatment, all cDNA underwent a first 18-cycle PCR with the universal primers M1SS and BC2_uni_R. The authors' pipeline ran thus. For normalization, 1 million high-quality reads, each with a distinct molecular identifier, were randomly selected from each sample. Instead of being binned into consensus sequences, reads with shared molecular identifiers were discarded. MiTCR, set to a Q25 quality threshold and the strictest error-elimination algorithm, was used for CDR3 identification, clonotype clustering and error correction. A nonparametric unseen species model using Euler transformation provided a lower-bound estimate of total TCR beta diversity. The public reads were quality trimmed at Q25 with fastp and then assembled into clones with MiXCR by TCRdb, keeping productive beta chains. Rows with one shared CDR3 protein collapse into an entry with the most common genes and DNA. The V and J calls were not made by the authors but by TCRdb's processing. Recorded for this sample are 1.8 million or so distinct CDR3 sequences; about two fifths of them occurred a single time. The ten largest clones add up to 23% of the sample.

The donors were roughly 39 Caucasian individuals from Russia, aged roughly 6 to 100 years, who were systemically healthy. Each donor gave about 10 milliliters of peripheral blood, drawn into EDTA-treated Vacutainer tubes. Ficoll-Paque density-gradient centrifugation was used to isolate PBMCs, with at least 6.5 million per sample. Trizol reagent was used to extract total RNA from the PBMCs, yielding at least 5 micrograms per sample. The percentages of naive CD45RAhigh/CD27high T cells were determined by flow cytometry on a PBMC aliquot from every donor. The record originates from a study of blood T cells in healthy people across ages (dated by TCRdb to the mid-2010s). The study in broad terms: In model experiments, template switching captured roughly one uniquely barcoded TCR beta cDNA molecule for every two T cells. Using deep sequencing normalized with unique cDNA molecular identifiers, the study measured how TCR beta repertoire diversity changes with age. Four age groups were formed from the donors: young (average roughly 15 years), middle-aged (just under 40), aged (roughly 59) and long-lived (around 82). To avoid experimental bias, donors of different ages were randomly spread across the sequencing lanes. For two donors (one aged 18 to 29 and one aged 80 or older), the study analyzed two additional independent replicas of 1 million unique cDNA reads from the same blood draw. The investigation overall reported the following: The percentage of naive T cells measured by flow cytometry correlated strongly with observed TCR beta diversity. Because profiling used bulk unsorted PBMCs, naive and antigen-experienced compartments could not be compared conclusively. Estimates of total diversity based on one million sequenced T cells were regarded as lower bounds and as underestimates. Because donor CMV infection status was unknown, age-related changes in expanded clonotypes were potentially confounded. Compared with the aged group, more naive CD4+ T cells, fewer expanded clones and increased TCR diversity were shown by the long-lived group, suggesting age selection. As age increased, observed TCR beta diversity per million T cells dropped in a roughly linear way, and a significant reduction was already evident by age 40.

This TCR was sampled from a human donor in good health. Sequences were obtained from blood. The rearrangement joined TRBV7-2 to TRBJ2-7, with no confident D gene call. The DNA sequence reads TGTGCCAGCAGCTTAGTGTGGACCCCACACCACGAGCAGTACTTC. This codes for CASSLVWTPHHEQYF.